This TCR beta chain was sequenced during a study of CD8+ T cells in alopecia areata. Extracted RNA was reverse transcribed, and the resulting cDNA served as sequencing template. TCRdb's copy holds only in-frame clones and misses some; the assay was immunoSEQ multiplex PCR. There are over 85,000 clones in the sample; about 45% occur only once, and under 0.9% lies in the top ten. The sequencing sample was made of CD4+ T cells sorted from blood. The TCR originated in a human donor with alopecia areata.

The CDR3 DNA sequence: TGTGCCTGGACGCCAGGGGAAGAGTATGGCTACACCTTC. This encodes CAWTPGEEYGYTF. The chain uses TRBV30 and TRBJ1-2; maybe TRBD1 (6 bases). V lost 4 bases and J 5 bases, leaving 14 bases between the germline ends. There are 13 residues in the CDR3. Germline CDR1 reads GTSNPN; CDR2 reads SVGIG (reference sequence). Together with reference TRBV30 and TRBJ1-2, the CDR3 gives the full variable domain: SQTIHQWPATLVQPVGSPLSLECTVEGTSNPNLYWYRQAAGRGLQLLFYSVGIGQISSEVPQNLSASRPQDRQFILSSKKLLLSDSGFYLCAWTPGEEYGYTFGSGTRLTVV.